A selection of T cell receptor beta chains follows, all from one sample in a study of breast tumors, draining lymph nodes, adjacent tissues. TCRdb recomputed calls from the multiplex PCR reads with MiXCR, one row per CDR3 protein. The sample carries some 150,000 distinct CDR3 sequences, more than 25% recorded once. The sample taken for sequencing was axillary lymph node tissue. These receptors were taken from a female donor with breast cancer. Some clones in this sample may be carry-over from other donors' samples. Both conserved end residues are part of each CDR3. A D gene is named only where the DNA matches it firmly. The size of a clone is reported for some rows only, either as once, few or many, or as a class for expanded clones.

j_call: TRBJ1-3; clone_size: many; d_call: TRBD1; v_call: TRBV7-9; cdr3_aa: CASSGTRQGFVIYF; cdr3_nt: TGTGCCAGCAGCGGGACTCGACAGGGATTTGTCATATATTTT
j_call: TRBJ2-1; clone_size: many; d_call: TRBD1; v_call: TRBV28; cdr3_aa: CATNGQGDNEQFF; cdr3_nt: TGTGCCACTAACGGACAGGGAGACAATGAGCAGTTCTTC
j_call: TRBJ2-3; clone_size: .; d_call: .; v_call: TRBV29-1; cdr3_aa: CSVASIHTSTDTQYF; cdr3_nt: TGCAGCGTCGCCTCGATCCATACTAGTACAGATACGCAGTATTTT
j_call: TRBJ2-1; clone_size: .; d_call: TRBD1; v_call: TRBV5-4; cdr3_aa: CASSFARTGAYNGQFF; cdr3_nt: TGTGCCAGCAGCTTTGCTCGGACAGGGGCCTACAATGGGCAGTTCTTC
j_call: TRBJ2-7; clone_size: many; d_call: .; v_call: TRBV4-1; cdr3_aa: CASSQGIDRTYEQYF; cdr3_nt: TGCGCCAGCAGCCAAGGAATAGACAGAACCTACGAGCAGTACTTC
j_call: TRBJ2-7; clone_size: many; d_call: .; v_call: TRBV7-8; cdr3_aa: CASSATGDYSEQYF; cdr3_nt: TGTGCCAGCAGCGCGACAGGGGACTACTCCGAGCAGTACTTC
j_call: TRBJ1-1; clone_size: .; d_call: .; v_call: TRBV5-1; cdr3_aa: CASRTEGRGNTEAFF; cdr3_nt: TGCGCCAGCAGGACGGAGGGCAGGGGGAACACTGAAGCTTTCTTT
j_call: TRBJ2-3; clone_size: many; d_call: .; v_call: TRBV6-5; cdr3_aa: CASSRAGGTDTQYF; cdr3_nt: TGTGCCAGCAGTAGGGCTGGAGGTACAGATACGCAGTATTTT
j_call: TRBJ2-7; clone_size: many; d_call: .; v_call: TRBV20-1; cdr3_aa: CSATPTRGSYEQYF; cdr3_nt: TGCAGTGCTACCCCAACTAGGGGTTCCTACGAGCAGTACTTC
j_call: TRBJ2-3; clone_size: many; d_call: .; v_call: TRBV29-1; cdr3_aa: CSAEVGADTQYF; cdr3_nt: TGCAGCGCCGAGGTCGGAGCAGATACGCAGTATTTT
j_call: TRBJ1-5; clone_size: many; d_call: .; v_call: TRBV24-1; cdr3_aa: CATSDFGNQPQHF; cdr3_nt: TGTGCCACCAGTGATTTTGGGAATCAGCCCCAGCATTTT
j_call: TRBJ2-6; clone_size: .; d_call: .; v_call: TRBV7-2; cdr3_aa: CASSLKTGANVLTF; cdr3_nt: TGTGCCAGCAGCTTGAAAACTGGGGCCAACGTCCTGACTTTC
j_call: TRBJ2-3; clone_size: many; d_call: .; v_call: TRBV9; cdr3_aa: CASSTALGGKDTQYF; cdr3_nt: TGTGCCAGCAGCACCGCCCTAGGAGGGAAAGATACGCAGTATTTT
j_call: TRBJ2-3; clone_size: many; d_call: TRBD2; v_call: TRBV4-2; cdr3_aa: CASSQMTSGTDTQYF; cdr3_nt: TGTGCCAGCAGCCAAATGACTAGCGGCACAGATACGCAGTATTTT
j_call: TRBJ2-2; clone_size: .; d_call: TRBD2; v_call: TRBV6-4; cdr3_aa: CASSRSAGRGSGELFF; cdr3_nt: TGTGCCAGCAGTCGCTCGGCGGGGAGGGGCTCCGGGGAGCTGTTTTTT
j_call: TRBJ1-1; clone_size: .; d_call: .; v_call: TRBV9; cdr3_aa: CASSDGRLEAFF; cdr3_nt: TGTGCCAGCAGCGACGGAAGGCTTGAAGCTTTCTTT
j_call: TRBJ2-6; clone_size: many; d_call: .; v_call: TRBV5-1; cdr3_aa: CASTRGTGISGANVLTF; cdr3_nt: TGCGCCAGCACCCGGGGCACTGGCATCTCTGGGGCCAACGTCCTGACTTTC
j_call: TRBJ1-3; clone_size: .; d_call: .; v_call: TRBV30; cdr3_aa: CAWSVWGTGNTIYF; cdr3_nt: TGTGCCTGGAGTGTATGGGGAACTGGAAACACCATATATTTT
j_call: TRBJ2-6; clone_size: .; d_call: TRBD2; v_call: TRBV2; cdr3_aa: CASREDSGGANVLTF; cdr3_nt: TGTGCCAGCAGGGAGGATAGCGGGGGGGCCAACGTCCTGACTTTC
j_call: TRBJ2-5; clone_size: .; d_call: TRBD2; v_call: TRBV6-2/TRBV6-3; cdr3_aa: CASRPVEVASGYRETQYF; cdr3_nt: TGTGCCAGCAGGCCGGTGGAGGTGGCTAGCGGTTATAGAGAGACCCAGTACTTC
j_call: TRBJ2-6; clone_size: many; d_call: .; v_call: TRBV5-1; cdr3_aa: CASSETPRGGANVLTF; cdr3_nt: TGCGCCAGCTCCGAAACGCCCCGGGGGGGGGCCAACGTCCTGACTTTC
j_call: TRBJ1-5; clone_size: many; d_call: TRBD1; v_call: TRBV7-9; cdr3_aa: CASSLEGAQPQHF; cdr3_nt: TGTGCCAGCAGCCTAGAGGGGGCGCAGCCCCAGCATTTT
j_call: TRBJ1-5; clone_size: many; d_call: TRBD1; v_call: TRBV29-1; cdr3_aa: CSAGQGNQPQHF; cdr3_nt: TGCAGCGCAGGACAGGGCAATCAGCCCCAACATTTT
j_call: TRBJ2-3; clone_size: many; d_call: TRBD2; v_call: TRBV6-5; cdr3_aa: CASRSLAGGPGDTQYF; cdr3_nt: TGTGCCAGCAGATCACTAGCGGGGGGGCCCGGAGATACGCAGTATTTT
j_call: TRBJ1-4; clone_size: many; d_call: .; v_call: TRBV15; cdr3_aa: CATSRERGATNEKLFF; cdr3_nt: TGTGCCACCAGCAGAGAAAGGGGTGCAACTAATGAAAAACTGTTTTTT
j_call: TRBJ2-7; clone_size: .; d_call: TRBD2; v_call: TRBV19; cdr3_aa: CASSQGGLAGGLVVSEQYF; cdr3_nt: TGTGCCAGTAGTCAAGGGGGACTAGCGGGGGGATTAGTTGTCTCCGAGCAGTACTTC
j_call: TRBJ2-5; clone_size: few; d_call: .; v_call: TRBV6-5; cdr3_aa: CASSHSTPETQYF; cdr3_nt: TGTGCCAGCAGTCACTCGACACCGGAGACCCAGTACTTC
j_call: TRBJ1-4; clone_size: many; d_call: .; v_call: TRBV19; cdr3_aa: CASSIDPGTLNEKLFF; cdr3_nt: TGTGCCAGTAGTATAGATCCCGGGACCCTGAACGAAAAACTGTTTTTT
j_call: TRBJ2-2; clone_size: many; d_call: .; v_call: TRBV20-1; cdr3_aa: CSAWGRTGTTNTGELFF; cdr3_nt: TGCAGTGCCTGGGGGCGGACCGGGACAACGAACACCGGGGAGCTGTTTTTT
j_call: TRBJ1-5; clone_size: .; d_call: .; v_call: TRBV7-8; cdr3_aa: CASRHRDAGIPQHF; cdr3_nt: TGTGCCAGCAGACACCGGGACGCGGGCATCCCCCAGCATTTT
j_call: TRBJ2-3; clone_size: many; d_call: .; v_call: TRBV5-6; cdr3_aa: CASSHGADTQYF; cdr3_nt: TGTGCCAGCAGCCACGGGGCAGATACGCAGTATTTT
j_call: TRBJ1-4; clone_size: many; d_call: .; v_call: TRBV19; cdr3_aa: CASTSPGPGNEKLFF; cdr3_nt: TGTGCCAGTACCTCACCGGGACCCGGTAATGAAAAACTGTTTTTT
j_call: TRBJ1-6; clone_size: many; d_call: .; v_call: TRBV7-3; cdr3_aa: CASSFGLDSPLHF; cdr3_nt: TGTGCCAGCAGCTTCGGTTTGGATTCACCCCTCCACTTT
j_call: TRBJ1-1; clone_size: few; d_call: .; v_call: TRBV10-3; cdr3_aa: CAIKTGNTGAFF; cdr3_nt: TGTGCCATCAAAACAGGGAACACTGGAGCTTTCTTT
j_call: TRBJ2-7; clone_size: many; d_call: .; v_call: TRBV6-1; cdr3_aa: CASSPGLVSYEQYF; cdr3_nt: TGTGCCAGCAGCCCCGGCTTGGTCTCCTACGAGCAGTACTTC
j_call: TRBJ2-7; clone_size: .; d_call: TRBD2; v_call: TRBV4-1; cdr3_aa: CASRTLAGTYEQYF; cdr3_nt: TGCGCCAGCCGTACTCTAGCGGGGACCTACGAGCAGTACTTC
j_call: TRBJ2-7; clone_size: many; d_call: TRBD2; v_call: TRBV7-2; cdr3_aa: CASSPRHGTSVSYEQYF; cdr3_nt: TGTGCCAGCAGCCCCAGGCACGGGACTAGCGTCTCCTACGAGCAGTACTTC
j_call: TRBJ2-1; clone_size: many; d_call: TRBD2; v_call: TRBV11-2; cdr3_aa: CASSWTSGDYEQFF; cdr3_nt: TGTGCCAGCAGTTGGACTAGCGGGGACTATGAGCAGTTCTTC
j_call: TRBJ1-3; clone_size: many; d_call: .; v_call: TRBV27; cdr3_aa: CASSLVAGGNTIYF; cdr3_nt: TGTGCCAGCAGTTTAGTGGCCGGCGGAAACACCATATATTTT
j_call: TRBJ2-5; clone_size: few; d_call: .; v_call: TRBV7-6; cdr3_aa: CASSRRTGGEAQYF; cdr3_nt: TGTGCCAGCAGCCGTAGAACAGGTGGGGAGGCCCAGTACTTC
j_call: TRBJ2-2; clone_size: few; d_call: .; v_call: TRBV10-3; cdr3_aa: CAISKGGGAVF; cdr3_nt: TGTGCCATCAGCAAGGGGGGGGGAGCTGTTTTT